These 30 T cell receptor beta chains share one sample of origin, sequenced in a study of human T cells and chemical hapten exposure. TCRdb recomputed calls from the 5' RACE reads with MiXCR, one row per CDR3 protein. The data contain some 78,000 distinct CDR3 sequences, under 10% of them seen just once; the ten biggest clones take up under 3%. Unseparated into fractions, whole blood served as the source from which total RNA was extracted. These receptors all come from a male donor in good health.

This clonotype was picked up many times. The chain is built from TRBV20-1 and TRBJ2-3; 9 nucleotides align to TRBD2. Unmatched junction bases numbered 11, after V lost 0 bases and J lost 4 bases. This CDR3 is 17 amino acids long. CDR1 and CDR2 (germline): DFQATT, SNEGSKA (reference sequence). The CDR3 nucleotides read TGCAGTGCTAGAGATCGACAAGCGGGGGGAGGGGCAGATACGCAGTATTTT. Residues: CSARDRQAGGGADTQYF.

The chain combines TRBV2 with TRBJ2-7; 7 nucleotides line up with TRBD2. Trimming removed 4 bases from V and 4 bases from J; junction bases left unmatched: 10. CDR1 is SNHLY, CDR2 FYNNEI, per germline. This CDR3 has 15 residues. This CDR3 reads CASSGQRRGSYEQYF. The DNA of the CDR3 is TGTGCCAGCAGTGGCCAACGCCGCGGGAGTTACGAGCAGTACTTC.

In its sample, this clonotype was seen a few times. The V call is TRBV5-1, the J call TRBJ1-6; 7 nucleotides line up with TRBD1. The CDR3 contains 15 residues. V lost 0 bases and J lost 8; bases outside the gene matches: 5. Per germline, CDR1 SGHRS and CDR2 YFSETQ. DNA for the CDR3: TGCGCCAGCAGCTTGGCGGGACAGTTCTATTCACCCCTCCACTTT. This translates into CASSLAGQFYSPLHF.

This clonotype was seen ten or more times. V and J are TRBV5-6 and TRBJ2-5; 12 nucleotides agree with TRBD2. V shed 1 base, J shed 1 base, and the junction held 2 bases outside the gene matches. Per the germline V gene, CDR1 is SGHDT and CDR2 is YYEEEE. The CDR3 runs to 16 residues. In DNA form, the CDR3 reads TGTGCCAGCAGCTTGATGGGACTAGCGGGCCAAGAGACCCAGTACTTC. It translates to CASSLMGLAGQETQYF.

The chain is built from TRBV10-3 and TRBJ2-3, with TRBD2 matching 10 bases. The CDR3 extends over 15 amino acids. From germline, CDR1 is ENHRY and CDR2 SYGVKD. The junction had 9 bases not matched to a gene; V was cut back by 8 bases and J by 4 bases. In DNA form, the CDR3 reads TGTGCCATCCGAGACGGGCTAGCGGGAGCAGATACGCAGTATTTT. Translated, it gives CAIRDGLAGADTQYF.

The chain links TRBV20-1 to TRBJ1-3; the D gene is possibly TRBD1 (6 bases). The length of the CDR3 is 15 residues. Trimming removed 5 bases at V and 2 bases at J, with 16 bases between. Germline V CDR1 and CDR2: DFQATT, SNEGSKA (reference sequence). The CDR3 loop reads CSAPDRRGTGNTIYF. The CDR3 nucleotides are TGCAGTGCTCCGGACCGCAGGGGAACTGGAAACACCATATATTTT.

In its sample, this clonotype was seen a few times. The rearrangement uses TRBV14 and TRBJ2-7; D possibly uses TRBD1 or TRBD2 (5 bases each). Germline-derived CDR1 and CDR2 are SGHDN and FVKESK. This CDR3 region has 14 residues. Trimming left V 3 bases short and J 2 bases short, with 11 bases between. The CDR3 DNA reads TGTGCCAGCAGCCAGGCCTTGGGGGCCTACGAGCAGTACTTC. Translated: CASSQALGAYEQYF.

In this sample, this clonotype turned up a few times. This chain connects TRBV6-5 to TRBJ2-3, with 7 nucleotides matching TRBD1. CDR1 and CDR2 (germline): MNHEY, SVGAGI. The CDR3 loop spans 16 amino acids. Trimming cost V 2 bases and J 0 bases; bases outside gene matches: 5. Here the CDR3 DNA reads TGTGCCAGCAGTTACGAGTGGGACAGTAGCACAGATACGCAGTATTTT. Its protein is CASSYEWDSSTDTQYF.

This clonotype was counted only a few times. The V call is TRBV20-1, the J call TRBJ1-1; perhaps TRBD1 as D (6 bases). Germline V gene sequence: CDR1 DFQATT, CDR2 SNEGSKA (reference sequence). V lost 4 bases, J lost 4 bases, and 13 bases lay in between. The CDR3 runs to 13 residues. Here the CDR3 DNA reads TGCAGTGCTAACGGGGGCTCGGGCACTGAAGCTTTCTTT. This sequence encodes CSANGGSGTEAFF.

This clonotype was observed at least ten times. The chain employs TRBV27 and TRBJ2-1; 12 nucleotides match TRBD2. V was clipped by 8 bases and J by 6 bases; unmatched bases: 5. The CDR3 is 14 amino acids. The germline V gene encodes CDR1 MNHEY and CDR2 SMNVEV (reference sequence). The CDR3 protein is CASGGLAGRNEQFF. The CDR3 DNA follows: TGTGCCAGCGGGGGACTAGCGGGTCGCAATGAGCAGTTCTTC.

Many counts were recorded for this clonotype. The chain uses TRBV7-2 and TRBJ2-1; 11 bases align to TRBD2. The germline CDR1 and CDR2 sequences are SGHTA and FQGNSA. Trimming took 6 bases from V and 5 from J; bases not matched to a gene: 9. The CDR3 is made up of 16 amino acids. The CDR3 sequence is CASRFDGTSGNNEQFF. CDR3 DNA: TGTGCCAGCAGATTCGATGGGACTAGCGGAAACAATGAGCAGTTCTTC.

Only a few counts were recorded for this clonotype. The chain employs TRBV5-1 and TRBJ2-4; no firm D call. The CDR3 has 12 residues. CDR1 is SGHRS and CDR2 is YFSETQ in the germline V gene. The V end was cut by 0 bases, the J end by 5 bases, with 3 bases between. The CDR3 region has the DNA TGCGCCAGCAGCTTGGAACAAAACATTCAGTACTTC. Protein product: CASSLEQNIQYF.

CDR3 sequence (DNA): TGTGCCAGCAGTTACGGGGGGCCCGGTTCACCCCTCCACTTT. It codes for CASSYGGPGSPLHF. This chain uses TRBV6-5 with TRBJ1-6; D is possibly TRBD1 (6 bases). CDR1 is MNHEY and CDR2 is SVGAGI in the germline V gene. This CDR3 contains 14 residues. Trimming removed 2 bases at V and 9 bases at J, with 11 bases between.

In DNA, the CDR3 is TGTGCCAGCAGCTTGAATACAGGTGAAGCTTTCTTT. Protein sequence: CASSLNTGEAFF. The rearrangement joins TRBV5-4 to TRBJ1-1, with D perhaps matching TRBD1 (5 bases). Trimming stripped 1 base from V and 7 bases from J, with 8 bases between. Germline values: CDR1 SGHNT, CDR2 YYREEE (reference sequence). The CDR3 contains 12 residues.

This chain connects TRBV5-1 to TRBJ1-6; D is undetermined. V shed 3 bases and J shed 0 bases, with 13 bases lying between them. In germline, CDR1 is SGHRS, CDR2 YFSETQ. The CDR3 has 17 amino acids. The CDR3 coding sequence is TGCGCCAGCAGCTCAACCTCCTTGGGCTCCTATAATTCACCCCTCCACTTT. Residues: CASSSTSLGSYNSPLHF.

The V and J genes are TRBV11-2 and TRBJ2-3, with D hard to call. Germline loops: CDR1 SGHAT, CDR2 FQNNGV. The CDR3 has 17 residues. V lost 0 bases, J lost 0 bases, and 13 bases lay in between. The CDR3 protein is CASSLDPRASSTDTQYF. The CDR3 region has the DNA TGTGCCAGCAGCTTAGATCCAAGGGCCTCAAGCACAGATACGCAGTATTTT.

This clonotype was recorded at least ten times. V usage is TRBV20-1 and J usage is TRBJ1-2; 7 nucleotides line up with TRBD1. The length of the CDR3 is 15 residues. Germline trimming cut 3 bases from V and 5 bases from J; bases unmatched to any gene: 12. The V gene's germline CDR1 is DFQATT and CDR2 SNEGSKA (reference sequence). The CDR3 DNA is TGCAGTGCTAGTAGGGACAGCAATGGGGGATATGGCTACACCTTC. The encoded protein is CSASRDSNGGYGYTF.

The chain couples TRBV10-3 to TRBJ2-7; 9 nucleotides agree with TRBD2. Germline CDR1 reads ENHRY; CDR2 reads SYGVKD. The CDR3 loop spans 14 amino acids. V dropped 2 bases and J dropped 4; count of bases not matched to a gene: 3. The CDR3 nucleotides read TGTGCCATCAGTGAGCCCGGACTAGCGTACGAGCAGTACTTC. It codes for CAISEPGLAYEQYF.

The V gene is TRBV6-6, the J gene TRBJ1-2; D is perhaps TRBD1 (5 bases). CDR1 and CDR2 (germline): MNHNY, SVGAGI (reference sequence). The CDR3 sequence is 12 residues long. Trimming left V 6 bases short and J 4 bases short, with 9 bases between. CDR3 DNA: TGTGCCAGCAGAACACAGGTCTATGGCTACACCTTC. The encoded protein is CASRTQVYGYTF.

In its sample, this clonotype was seen a few times. This chain uses TRBV12-3 or TRBV12-4 with TRBJ2-1; TRBD1 matches at 10 bases. The trim removed 4 bases at V and 5 bases at J, leaving 5 bases unmatched. CDR3 length: 15 amino acids. CDR3 sequence reads: CASSSPGQGNNEQFF. CDR3 coding DNA: TGTGCCAGCAGTTCCCCGGGACAGGGGAACAATGAGCAGTTCTTC.

This clonotype was detected ten times or more. This chain joins TRBV7-3 and TRBJ2-1, with D possibly being TRBD2 (5 bases). CDR1 SGHTA and CDR2 FQGTGA come from the germline V gene. The CDR3 sequence is 17 residues long. V lost 2 bases to trimming and J lost 5 bases, with 19 bases between them. The CDR3 nucleotides read TGTGCCAGCAGCTTAGGCGGGCAGCAGGATTACAACAATGAGCAGTTCTTC. Encoded protein: CASSLGGQQDYNNEQFF.

This clonotype was observed a few times. In nucleotides, the CDR3 is TGTGCCAGCACCTTATACAGGGGAGCCGGGGAGCTGTTTTTT. Protein sequence: CASTLYRGAGELFF. This chain joins TRBV6-5 and TRBJ2-2; 7 bases match TRBD1. In germline, CDR1 is MNHEY, CDR2 SVGAGI. The CDR3 contains 14 residues. The J segment lost 6 bases and the V segment lost 7 bases, leaving 8 bases of the junction unmatched.

This clonotype was recorded at least ten times. The J gene is TRBJ2-1, the V gene TRBV10-3, with 8 bases matching TRBD2. This CDR3 contains 16 residues. V lost 4 bases and J lost 3; bases outside the gene matches: 8. Germline V gives CDR1 ENHRY, CDR2 SYGVKD. The CDR3 loop reads CAISAQKRELYNEQFF. The CDR3 bases are TGTGCCATCAGTGCTCAAAAGCGGGAGCTCTACAATGAGCAGTTCTTC.

The sample holds a few counts of this clonotype. The chain employs TRBV7-9 and TRBJ1-5, with 8 bases fitting TRBD1. In germline, CDR1 is SEHNR, CDR2 FQNEAQ (reference sequence). The ends lost 1 base at V and 12 bases at J; junction bases unmatched: 2. CDR3 length: 12 residues. The CDR3 bases are TGTGCCAGCAGCTTAGATGGACAGGGCCAGCATTTT. It specifies CASSLDGQGQHF.

This clonotype has at least ten counts. The chain joins TRBV6-5 to TRBJ1-1; TRBD1 matches 7 bases. CDR3 length: 13 amino acids. CDR1 MNHEY and CDR2 SVGAGI come from the germline V gene. V lost 6 bases, J lost 4 bases, and 5 bases stayed unmatched. This chain's CDR3 is CASSPGQATEAFF. The CDR3 DNA sequence: TGTGCCAGCAGCCCTGGACAGGCCACTGAAGCTTTCTTT.

This clonotype was observed many times. CDR3 in DNA: TGCAGCGCACAGGGGGATCATCAGCCCCAGCATTTT. Protein product: CSAQGDHQPQHF. The chain recombines TRBV29-1 with TRBJ1-5; 8 nucleotides line up with TRBD1. There are 12 residues in the CDR3. Germline V gene data show CDR1 as SQVTM and CDR2 as ANQGSEA. Germline trimming cut 7 bases from V and 5 bases from J; bases unmatched to any gene: 4.

This sequence joins TRBV12-3 or TRBV12-4 and TRBJ1-1; a weak D match, TRBD1 (5 bases). V dropped 6 bases and J dropped 3 bases, with 14 bases sitting between them. CDR3 size: 14 residues. In DNA, the CDR3 is TGTGCCAGCAGCCCCGGGGCGCGTTACACTGAAGCTTTCTTT. This codes for CASSPGARYTEAFF.

V is TRBV7-3 and J is TRBJ2-1; 8 positions agree with TRBD1. The V segment lost 5 bases and the J segment 6 bases; nucleotides outside the gene matches: 12. CDR3 length equals 16 residues. Germline values: CDR1 SGHTA, CDR2 FQGTGA. The CDR3 region has the DNA TGTGCCAGCAGCGGCCCGACAGGGGCCAGAATCAATGAGCAGTTCTTC. Protein: CASSGPTGARINEQFF.

The chain links TRBV7-2 to TRBJ2-3; no firm D call. Germline-derived CDR1 and CDR2 are SGHTA and FQGNSA. The CDR3 spans 14 residues. The V and J ends lost 8 bases and 0 bases respectively, with 12 bases between them. In nucleotides, the CDR3 is TGTGCCAGCGGGCGAGGTGCTAGCACAGATACGCAGTATTTT. Translated: CASGRGASTDTQYF.

At least ten counts were recorded for this clonotype. V is TRBV7-8 and J is TRBJ2-3; 8 bases are shared with TRBD2. J was trimmed by 3 bases and V by 2 bases; bases with no gene match: 7. The CDR3 length is 16 residues. In germline, CDR1 is SGHVS, CDR2 FQNEAQ. The CDR3 sequence is CASSLTAGGLTDTQYF. The CDR3, as DNA: TGTGCCAGCAGCTTAACGGCGGGGGGCCTTACAGATACGCAGTATTTT.